The next 14 T cell receptor beta chains were all read from a single sample in a study of T cells in Graves' hyperthyroidism and ophthalmopathy. The TCR beta CDR3 regions underwent amplification using RNA transcripts as the source. First-round RT-PCR with HTBI primers amplified the TCR CDR3 region. TCRdb reprocessed the multiplex PCR reads via MiXCR and lists one record per CDR3 protein. The table shows some 500,000 distinct CDR3 sequences, with 24% occurring only once. The specimen was blood. All receptors come from a woman in her thirties with Graves' ophthalmopathy.

The chain uses TRBV6-2 or TRBV6-3 and TRBJ1-1, with D possibly TRBD1 on 6 matching bases. CDR1 and CDR2 from the germline V gene are MNHEY and SVGEGT. Trimming cost V 5 bases and J 8 bases, with 15 bases left between them. This CDR3 is 13 amino acids long. CDR3 coding DNA: TGTGCCAGCAGTCAGATTCTGACAGGAGAAGCTTTCTTT. It translates to CASSQILTGEAFF.

The V gene is TRBV12-5, the J gene TRBJ1-2, with D possibly TRBD1 on 5 matching bases. Trimming took 0 bases from V and 0 from J, leaving 23 bases between them. Per the germline V gene, CDR1 is LGHNT and CDR2 is FRNRAP. This CDR3 has 20 amino acids. The CDR3 spells CASGLVEGRPLGFANYGYTF. CDR3 DNA: TGTGCTAGTGGTTTGGTAGAGGGGCGACCCCTAGGTTTTGCTAACTATGGCTACACCTTC. The full variable domain, with the rest looked up from reference TRBV12-5 and TRBJ1-2, is DARVTQTPRHKVTEMGQEVTMRCQPILGHNTVFWYRQTMMQGLELLAYFRNRAPLDDSGMPKDRFSAEMPDATLATLKIQPSEPRDSAVYFCASGLVEGRPLGFANYGYTFGSGTRLTVV.

This clonotype was recorded many times. The genes are TRBV7-2 and TRBJ1-1, with D unresolved. The CDR3 runs to 14 residues. V shed 7 bases and J shed 0 bases, with 12 bases lying between them. Germline lookup yields CDR1 SGHTA and CDR2 FQGNSA. The DNA of the CDR3 is TGTGCCAGCATACGAGGAGGGATGAACACTGAAGCTTTCTTT. It specifies CASIRGGMNTEAFF.

This clonotype was observed many times. At one end, the junction sequence differs from germline, possibly due to a read error. The chain couples TRBV27 to TRBJ1-1; D uncertain. Germline-derived CDR1 and CDR2 are MNHEY and SMNVEV (reference sequence). The CDR3 totals 17 residues. CDR3 region: CASSSSPEWAMNTGAFF. The CDR3 DNA follows: TGTGCCAGCAGTTCGTCCCCTGAGTGGGCCATGAACACTGGAGCTTTCTTT.

This clonotype was detected a few times. The V call is TRBV7-8, the J call TRBJ1-5; D unresolved. The CDR3 covers 14 residues. Trimming left V 5 bases short and J 6 bases short, with 14 bases between. The germline V gene has CDR1 SGHVS and CDR2 FQNEAQ. The CDR3 sequence is CASSLTPRSQPQHF. In DNA form, the CDR3 reads TGTGCCAGCAGCCTTACACCACGGAGTCAGCCCCAGCATTTT.

This clonotype was counted a few times. The V gene is TRBV12-3 or TRBV12-4, the J gene TRBJ1-5; 10 bases match TRBD1. The CDR3 has 16 amino acids. After removal of 3 bases from V and 4 bases from J, the junction contained 6 bases not matched to a gene. This CDR3 reads CASSFRTGGDNQPQHF. The DNA of the CDR3 is TGTGCCAGCAGTTTCAGGACAGGGGGAGATAATCAGCCCCAGCATTTT.

In this sample, this clonotype turned up many times. The J gene is TRBJ2-7, the V gene TRBV12-5; 9 bases map to TRBD1. The CDR3 has 12 amino acids. The germline V gene encodes CDR1 LGHNT and CDR2 FRNRAP. The CDR3 DNA sequence: TGTGCCGGGACAGGGCTCTCCTACGAGCAGTACTTC. Protein product: CAGTGLSYEQYF.

The table lists this clonotype with many counts. V is TRBV10-3 and J is TRBJ1-5; D is undetermined. V was cut by 4 bases and J by 7 bases, with 8 bases left in between. This CDR3 is built from 12 residues. Looked up from germline, CDR1 is ENHRY and CDR2 is SYGVKD. Written as DNA, the CDR3 is TGTGCCATCAGTGGGGAGGGCCAGCCCCAGCATTTT. Translated: CAISGEGQPQHF.

This clonotype was recorded at least ten times. This chain links TRBV27 with TRBJ1-5; perhaps TRBD1 as D (6 bases). Trimming left V 5 bases short and J 0 bases short, with 11 bases between. The CDR3 covers 15 residues. CDR1 and CDR2 from the germline V gene are MNHEY and SMNVEV (reference sequence). CDR3 sequence: CASSLRTDSNQPQHF. In DNA form, the CDR3 reads TGTGCCAGCAGTCTCCGGACAGATAGCAATCAGCCCCAGCATTTT.

This clonotype was picked up one time. It may be a read error: a sequence one base away is much more abundant. The rearrangement uses TRBV19 and TRBJ2-5; D possibly matches TRBD1 or TRBD2 (5 bases each). The germline CDR1 and CDR2 sequences are LNHDA and SQIVND (reference sequence). This CDR3 is built from 14 residues. Trimming shortened V by 9 bases and J by 4 bases, and 18 bases separated the two germline ends. Written as DNA, the CDR3 is TGTGCCAGAAGTTTAAGACCTGGGGGAGAGACCCAGTACTTC. Its protein product is CARSLRPGGETQYF.

The table lists this clonotype with many counts. This rearrangement joins TRBV28 to TRBJ2-7; 10 bases map to TRBD1. Trimming at V came to 6 bases and at J to 3 bases, leaving 5 bases not matched to a gene. This CDR3 spans 14 amino acids. CDR1 MDHEN and CDR2 SYDVKM come from the germline V gene. CDR3 amino acids: CASRRDRGNYEQYF. The CDR3 DNA is TGTGCCAGCAGACGGGACAGGGGTAACTACGAGCAGTACTTC.

This clonotype was seen repeatedly, ten times or more. The CDR3 DNA reads as TGTGCCAGCATGGGAGCACTCCTCTATGGCTACACCTTC. Residues: CASMGALLYGYTF. The chain couples TRBV6-5 to TRBJ1-2; D call uncertain. The V end lost 7 bases, the J end lost 4 bases, and 13 bases lay between the germline ends. Per germline, CDR1 MNHEY and CDR2 SVGAGI. The CDR3 has 13 residues.

This clonotype was observed many times. The chain is built from TRBV12-3 or TRBV12-4 and TRBJ2-7; 8 bases agree with TRBD2. The CDR3 spans 14 residues. V was clipped by 3 bases and J by 6 bases; unmatched bases: 7. The DNA for the CDR3 is TGTGCCAGCAGTTTTGTCTTGACTAGCGTCGAGCAGTACTTC. As protein: CASSFVLTSVEQYF.

The table lists this clonotype with many counts. The J gene is TRBJ1-2, the V gene TRBV6-1; no clear D. V lost 6 bases to trimming and J lost 5 bases, with 13 bases between them. CDR1 MNHNS and CDR2 SASEGT come from the germline V gene. This CDR3 region has 13 residues. For the CDR3, the DNA is TGTGCCAGCAGACGTGTGGGATTTTATGGCTACACCTTC. It specifies CASRRVGFYGYTF.